The rows below give T cell receptor beta chains drawn from one sample of a study of T-cell reconstitution after alpha-beta-depleted transplantation in children. TCRdb processed the PCR reads anew with MiXCR; each CDR3 protein has one entry. The sample carries a few hundred thousand distinct CDR3 sequences, 25% to 30% recorded once. The sample in question was PBMCs, obtained before TCRalphabeta/CD19-depleted stem cell transplant. Receptors originate from a boy under three years old with Wiskott-Aldrich syndrome, due to receive a stem cell transplant. CDR3s include the opening cysteine and the closing phenylalanine or tryptophan. The D gene is left open where the match is weak. Clone size is given for some rows only: seen once, a few or many times, or a class if the clone is expanded.

j_gene,v_gene,abundance,d_gene,CDR3nt,CDR3aa
TRBJ2-3,TRBV27,few,-,TGTGCCAGCAGTTTAGTTGGGGGTATTAATTTGGATACGCAGTATTTT,CASSLVGGINLDTQYF
TRBJ2-7,TRBV20-1,few,TRBD1,TGCAGTGCTAGAGATTCCGGGACAGGGGTTTTCTACGAGCAGTACTTC,CSARDSGTGVFYEQYF
TRBJ2-2,TRBV5-1,-,-,TGCGCCAGCAGCTTGCGGTTCCCGAACACCGGGGAGCTGTTTTTT,CASSLRFPNTGELFF
TRBJ2-1,TRBV18,-,TRBD1,TGTGCCAGCTCACCGCCGGGGACAGTCAAAAAGGGTGAGCAGTTCTTC,CASSPPGTVKKGEQFF
TRBJ2-1,TRBV10-3,-,TRBD2,TGTGCCATCAGTGAGCCGGGACTAGCGGGGGAAGGGGAGCAGTTCTTC,CAISEPGLAGEGEQFF
TRBJ1-1,TRBV5-1,few,-,TGCGCCAGCAGCTCCGAACCATCAACTGAAGCTTTCTTT,CASSSEPSTEAFF
TRBJ2-1,TRBV20-1,-,-,TGCAGTGCTAGTAGGGGGGGGTACTACAATGAGCAGTTCTTC,CSASRGGYYNEQFF
TRBJ2-1,TRBV7-2,few,-,TGTGCCAGCAGCGGAAGGGTGACTCGCTCCTACAATGAGCAGTTCTTC,CASSGRVTRSYNEQFF
TRBJ2-3,TRBV29-1,-,TRBD2,TGCAGCGTGAGAGCGGGAGGGACAGATACGCAGTATTTT,CSVRAGGTDTQYF
TRBJ1-2,TRBV7-8,-,TRBD1,TGTGCCAGCAGCTTACTGCAGGGGGTTAACTATGGCTACACCTTC,CASSLLQGVNYGYTF
TRBJ2-7,TRBV5-6,-,TRBD2,TGTGCCAGCAGCTTGGCTAGCGGGAGCCCTCGCTACGAGCAGTACTTC,CASSLASGSPRYEQYF
TRBJ2-1,TRBV10-3,-,TRBD2,TGTGCCATCGGTGGCGGGAGCTCCTACAATGAGCAGTTCTTC,CAIGGGSSYNEQFF
TRBJ2-4,TRBV5-1,-,-,TGCGCCAGCAGCTTGGCCACAGGAGCCAAAAACATTCAGTACTTC,CASSLATGAKNIQYF
TRBJ1-1,TRBV5-5,few,-,TGTGCCAGCAGCTTGGACCTCGACAGGAGGAACACTGAAGCTTTCTTT,CASSLDLDRRNTEAFF
TRBJ1-6,TRBV5-1,-,-,TGCGCCAGCAGCTCCAAGGGAAATTCACCCCTCCACTTT,CASSSKGNSPLHF
TRBJ2-5,TRBV15,few,-,TGTGCCACCAGCAGAGCCAGATCGGAGACCCAGTACTTC,CATSRARSETQYF
TRBJ2-2,TRBV10-3,many,-,TGTGCCATCAGTGACAGTGCCGGAGGGGTCGGGGAGCTGTTTTTT,CAISDSAGGVGELFF
TRBJ1-2,TRBV27,few,-,TGTGCCAGCAGTCAGGGGCTAGCTAACTATGGCTACACCTTC,CASSQGLANYGYTF
TRBJ2-7,TRBV20-1,-,TRBD2,TGCAGTGCTAGGAGGGGAGCGGGATCCTACGAGCAGTACTTC,CSARRGAGSYEQYF
TRBJ1-5,TRBV12-3/TRBV12-4,-,TRBD1,TGTGCCAGCAGCCGCCAGGACAGGGGCAATCAGCCCCAGCATTTT,CASSRQDRGNQPQHF
TRBJ1-1,TRBV5-1,-,TRBD1,TGCGCCAGCAGCCCGATAAGGGGGCTGGACACTGAAGCTTTCTTT,CASSPIRGLDTEAFF
TRBJ1-4,TRBV24-1,-,TRBD1,TGTGCCACCAGTGATTCGCAGGGACAGGGAAGGGGAAAACTGTTTTTT,CATSDSQGQGRGKLFF
TRBJ2-1,TRBV11-2,-,-,TGTGCCAGCAGCTTAGTTTCGGGCGTTGAGCAGTTCTTC,CASSLVSGVEQFF
TRBJ2-1,TRBV12-3/TRBV12-4,few,TRBD1,TGTGCCAGCAGTTTCCGAAGGACAGGGAGGAAGGAGCAGTTCTTC,CASSFRRTGRKEQFF
TRBJ2-3,TRBV5-1,few,-,TGCGCCAGCAGCTCTCAGCCTTCTAGCACAGATACGCAGTATTTT,CASSSQPSSTDTQYF
TRBJ2-5,TRBV7-2,-,-,TGTGCCAGCAGTAATCCGGGACTCGTGATCCAAGAGACCCAGTACTTC,CASSNPGLVIQETQYF
TRBJ2-7,TRBV5-1,-,TRBD1,TGCGCCAGCAAACAGGGGGCGTCCTACGAGCAGTACTTC,CASKQGASYEQYF
TRBJ2-7,TRBV9,-,-,TGTGCCAGCAGCGTAGGCCCAGTGGGAGGCTCCTACGAGCAGTACTTC,CASSVGPVGGSYEQYF
TRBJ2-2,TRBV5-1,few,-,TGCGCCAGCAGCGGGACGGAGGGGAACACCGGGGAGCTGTTTTTT,CASSGTEGNTGELFF
TRBJ1-1,TRBV29-1,few,-,TGCAGCGTTACGGACAGGAACACTGAAGCTTTCTTT,CSVTDRNTEAFF
TRBJ1-6,TRBV28,-,-,TGTGCCAGCAGTTCCCAGACAGACTATTCACCCCTCCACTTT,CASSSQTDYSPLHF
TRBJ1-1,TRBV5-1,-,-,TGCGCCAGCAGCTTTATATTACCGGGCCGAATAAGAACGTTT,CASSFILPGRIRTF
TRBJ2-5,TRBV5-1,few,TRBD2,TGCGCCAGCAGCCCGGGACTAGCTGAGAGGGAGACCCAGTACTTC,CASSPGLAERETQYF
TRBJ2-1,TRBV5-6,-,TRBD2,TGTGCCAGCAGCTTGATCTTAGCGGGAGGGCCGCGTACCCACAATGAGCAGTTCTTC,CASSLILAGGPRTHNEQFF
TRBJ2-1,TRBV7-8,few,TRBD2,TGTGCCAGCAGCGCCCGGACTAGCCGAGACAATGAGCAGTTCTTC,CASSARTSRDNEQFF
TRBJ2-1,TRBV20-1,-,TRBD2,TGCAGTGCTAGAGCACCCTTTAGCGGGAGTGGCGATGAGCAGTTCTTC,CSARAPFSGSGDEQFF
TRBJ2-1,TRBV20-1,-,-,TGCAGTGCTAGAGCCAGCTTGACCTACAATGAGCAGTTCTTC,CSARASLTYNEQFF
TRBJ1-1,TRBV20-1,few,-,TGCAGTGCTCACTCAGGGATGCCCACTGAAGCTTTCTTT,CSAHSGMPTEAFF
TRBJ1-4,TRBV5-5,-,TRBD1,TGTGCCAGCAGCTCCAGACAGGGCACCAATGAAAAACTGTTTTTT,CASSSRQGTNEKLFF
TRBJ2-1,TRBV6-2/TRBV6-3,few,TRBD2,TGTGCCAGCAGTCCGCCTGGACTAGCGAGCTACAATGAGCAGTTCTTC,CASSPPGLASYNEQFF
TRBJ2-3,TRBV6-5,-,-,TGTGCCAGCAGTTCCTCGCCAGATACGCAGTATTTT,CASSSSPDTQYF
TRBJ2-3,TRBV20-1,few,TRBD2,TGCAGTGCCCGCACCCGACTAGCGGGATCCGATACGCAGTATTTT,CSARTRLAGSDTQYF
TRBJ2-7,TRBV20-1,-,TRBD2,TGCTGTGCGATGTCCGGGACTAGCGGTTCCTACGAGCAGTACTTC,CCAMSGTSGSYEQYF
TRBJ2-1,TRBV6-2/TRBV6-3,few,-,TGTGCCAGCACCACAAGCTCCTACAATGAGCAGTTCTTC,CASTTSSYNEQFF
TRBJ2-1,TRBV27,few,TRBD1,TGTGCCAGCAGTTTATTGCGAACAGGGGGATACAATGAGCAGTTCTTC,CASSLLRTGGYNEQFF
TRBJ2-4,TRBV20-1,few,-,TGCAGTGCTAGTTTCCCCCTAGCCAAAAACATTCAGTACTTC,CSASFPLAKNIQYF
TRBJ1-5,TRBV4-1,few,-,TGCGCCAGCAGCCAAGATCTTGGGGCGTTTATGCAGCCCCAGCATTTT,CASSQDLGAFMQPQHF
TRBJ1-1,TRBV5-1,-,-,TGCGCCAGCAGCTTGTCCGGACAGTTGAACACTGAAGCTTTCTTT,CASSLSGQLNTEAFF
TRBJ2-7,TRBV29-1,-,-,TGCAGCGTTGCGGGAGCGGAAAGCTACGAGCAGTACTTC,CSVAGAESYEQYF
TRBJ1-1,TRBV6-2/TRBV6-3,few,-,TGTGCCAGCAGTTACTCGGGCCAGGATAACACTGAAGCTTTCTTT,CASSYSGQDNTEAFF
TRBJ2-7,TRBV10-2,few,TRBD2,TGCGCCAGCAGTGAGGGGGCTAGCGGGAGATACGAGCAGTACTTC,CASSEGASGRYEQYF
TRBJ1-6,TRBV27,-,-,TGTGCCAGCAGTTGGGACGGTGGACCCAATTCACCCCTCCACTTT,CASSWDGGPNSPLHF